The 8 T cell receptor beta chains given below trace back to one sample, sequenced in a study of human T cells and chemical hapten exposure. TCRdb recomputed calls from the RACE reads with MiXCR, one row per CDR3 protein. The table includes 75,000 to 90,000 distinct CDR3 sequences, about 10% detected once. Time point here: patch test 1, 2 weeks after DPC sensitization. This sample's treatment: therapeutic diphenylcyclopropenone sensitization with weekly scalp DPC. This sample comprised whole blood, obtained in connection with sensitization to the hapten diphenylcyclopropenone (DPC). The source is a woman aged 55-70 years with alopecia areata. Some clones in this sample may be carry-over from other donors' samples.

This clonotype was detected ten times or more. CDR3 residues: CASSPGQGVVLNEQFF. The CDR3 DNA follows: TGTGCCAGCTCACCAGGACAGGGGGTCGTGTTGAATGAGCAGTTCTTC. The V and J genes are TRBV18 and TRBJ2-1; the match to TRBD1 covers 10 bases. With V trimmed by 2 bases and J by 7 bases, 8 bases remained unmatched. CDR1 is KGHSH and CDR2 is LQKENI in the germline V gene. The CDR3 loop spans 16 amino acids.

The rearrangement joins TRBV20-1 to TRBJ1-5, with D hard to call. CDR1 is DFQATT, CDR2 SNEGSKA, per germline (reference sequence). This CDR3 region has 11 residues. The DNA of the CDR3 is TGCAGACTATTAAGCAATCAGCCCCAGCATTTT. Translated, it gives CRLLSNQPQHF.

This clonotype was detected many times. The CDR3 nucleotides are TGTGCCAGCAGTACCCCGACCTACGAGCAGTACTTC. Protein: CASSTPTYEQYF. The chain couples TRBV28 to TRBJ2-7; unclear D gene. Germline V gene data show CDR1 as MDHEN and CDR2 as SYDVKM. The V end lost 5 bases, the J end lost 2 bases, and 7 bases lay between the germline ends. The CDR3 sequence is 12 residues long.

This clonotype was detected ten times or more. The gene calls are TRBV20-1 and TRBJ2-4; the D gene is possibly TRBD2 (6 bases). V was shortened by 4 bases and J by 3 bases, with 19 bases between the two germline ends. This CDR3 is built from 16 residues. Germline CDR1 and CDR2: DFQATT and SNEGSKA (reference sequence). CDR3 protein: CSAIPRGGKDKNIQYF. CDR3 in DNA: TGCAGTGCTATCCCTAGGGGCGGGAAGGACAAAAACATTCAGTACTTC.

The sample holds many counts of this clonotype. The chain carries TRBV4-2 and TRBJ1-2, with TRBD1 as a possible D gene (6 bases). This CDR3 has 13 residues. V shed 9 bases and J shed 4 bases, with 15 bases lying between them. Germline V gene sequence: CDR1 LGHNA, CDR2 YNFKEQ. In DNA form, the CDR3 reads TGTGCCAGTTTTGGGGGGGCTTTCTATGGCTACACCTTC. Its translation: CASFGGAFYGYTF.

This clonotype was recorded many times. V usage is TRBV6-2 or TRBV6-3 and J usage is TRBJ2-7, with TRBD2 as a possible D gene (6 bases). The CDR3 is 15 residues long. The germline CDR1 and CDR2 sequences are MNHEY and SVGEGT. V shed 5 bases and J shed 0 bases, with 14 bases lying between them. The CDR3, as DNA: TGTGCCAGCAGTACTGGGGGGAAACTCTCCTACGAGCAGTACTTC. Its translation: CASSTGGKLSYEQYF.

The chain employs TRBV7-2 and TRBJ1-5, with 8 bases aligning to TRBD1. The CDR3 sequence is 15 residues long. CDR1 is SGHTA and CDR2 is FQGNSA in the germline V gene. V was pared by 5 bases and J by 3 bases, with 6 bases of the junction left unmatched. The CDR3 region has the DNA TGTGCCAGCAGCGGTAGGACAGGGCTCAATCAGCCCCAGCATTTT. Translated, it gives CASSGRTGLNQPQHF.

This clonotype has ten or more counts. This chain connects TRBV27 to TRBJ2-5, with 8 bases aligning to TRBD2. Germline V lookup: CDR1 MNHEY, CDR2 SMNVEV (reference sequence). The CDR3 spans 14 residues. The V segment lost 7 bases and the J segment 5 bases; nucleotides outside the gene matches: 9. This chain's CDR3 is CASNPGLALETQYF. As DNA, the CDR3 is TGTGCCAGCAACCCAGGACTAGCTCTCGAGACCCAGTACTTC.